This TCR beta chain was captured in a study of CD8 T cells in Susac syndrome. V shed 10 bases, J shed 0 bases, and the junction held 13 bases outside the gene matches. Per germline, CDR1 MNHNS and CDR2 SASEGT. This CDR3 comprises 16 residues. Reverse transcription of about 0.5 to 1 ug RNA used random hexamers. Multiplex PCR with immunoSEQ amplified the TCR beta CDR3 across 54 Vbeta and 13 Jbeta. MiXCR, applied by TCRdb to the immunoSEQ multiplex PCR reads, yields one record per CDR3 protein. The sample has 71,000 or so distinct CDR3 sequences, 93% seen once. The authors carried out high-throughput sequencing of TCR beta. They applied it to CD8+ and CD4+ T cells obtained from blood.

The TCR was taken from a human donor with Susac syndrome. The specimen was CD4+ T cells from PBMCs. The rearrangement links TRBV6-1 to TRBJ1-1, with 8 nucleotides matching TRBD1. CDR3 bases: TGTGCCACCCTGGGCCGGACAGGGTCCATGAACACTGAAGCTTTCTTT. Translation: CATLGRTGSMNTEAFF.